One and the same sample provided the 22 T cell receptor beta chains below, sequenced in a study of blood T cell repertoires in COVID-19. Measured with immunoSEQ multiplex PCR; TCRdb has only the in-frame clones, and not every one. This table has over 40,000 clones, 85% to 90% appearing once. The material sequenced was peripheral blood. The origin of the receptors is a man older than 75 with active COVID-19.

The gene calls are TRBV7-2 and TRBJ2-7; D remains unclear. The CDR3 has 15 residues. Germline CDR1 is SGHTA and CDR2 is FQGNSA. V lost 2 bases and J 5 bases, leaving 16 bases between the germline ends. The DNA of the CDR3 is TGTGCCAGCAGCTTATTTCTGGGCAGGCGCGACGAGCAGTACTTC. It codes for CASSLFLGRRDEQYF. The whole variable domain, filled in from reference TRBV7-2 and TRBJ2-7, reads GAGVSQSPSNKVTEKGKDVELRCDPISGHTALYWYRQSLGQGLEFLIYFQGNSAPDKSGLPSDRFSAERTGGSVSTLTIQRTQQEDSAVYLCASSLFLGRRDEQYFGPGTRLTVT.

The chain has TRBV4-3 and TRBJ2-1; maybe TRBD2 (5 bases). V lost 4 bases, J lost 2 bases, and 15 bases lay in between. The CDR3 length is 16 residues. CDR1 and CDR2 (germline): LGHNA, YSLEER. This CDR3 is CASSPRAEGAYNEQFF. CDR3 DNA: TGCGCCAGCAGCCCCCGCGCCGAGGGAGCCTACAATGAGCAGTTCTTC.

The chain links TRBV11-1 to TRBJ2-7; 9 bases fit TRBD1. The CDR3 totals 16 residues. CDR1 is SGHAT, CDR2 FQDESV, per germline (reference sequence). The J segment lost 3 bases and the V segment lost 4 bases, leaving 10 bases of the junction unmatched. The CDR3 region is CASSSGTGIVLYEQYF. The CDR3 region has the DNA TGTGCCAGCAGCTCAGGGACAGGGATTGTGCTCTACGAGCAGTACTTC.

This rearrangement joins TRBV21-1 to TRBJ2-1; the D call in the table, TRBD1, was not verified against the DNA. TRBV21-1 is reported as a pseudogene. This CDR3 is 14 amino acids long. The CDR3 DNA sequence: TGTGCCAGACACCGGGACAGGGAGTACAATGAGCAGTTCTTC. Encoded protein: CARHRDREYNEQFF.

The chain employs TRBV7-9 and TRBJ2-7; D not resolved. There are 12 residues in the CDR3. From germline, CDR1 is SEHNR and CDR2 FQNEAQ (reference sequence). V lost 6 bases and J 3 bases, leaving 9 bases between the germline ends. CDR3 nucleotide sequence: TGTGCCAGCAGATCCCCGGGCTACGAGCAGTACTTC. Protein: CASRSPGYEQYF.

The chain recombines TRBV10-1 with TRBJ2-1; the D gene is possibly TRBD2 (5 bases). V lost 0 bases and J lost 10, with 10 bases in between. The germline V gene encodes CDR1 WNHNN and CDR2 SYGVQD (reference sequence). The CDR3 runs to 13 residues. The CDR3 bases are TGCGCCAGCAGTGAGTCGAGGGCCATGGAGCAGTTCTTC. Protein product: CASSESRAMEQFF.

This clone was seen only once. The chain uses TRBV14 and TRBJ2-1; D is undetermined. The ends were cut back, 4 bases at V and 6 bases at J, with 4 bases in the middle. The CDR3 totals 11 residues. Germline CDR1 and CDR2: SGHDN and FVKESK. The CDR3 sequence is CASSPLNEQFF. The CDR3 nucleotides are TGTGCCAGCAGCCCCCTCAATGAGCAGTTCTTC.

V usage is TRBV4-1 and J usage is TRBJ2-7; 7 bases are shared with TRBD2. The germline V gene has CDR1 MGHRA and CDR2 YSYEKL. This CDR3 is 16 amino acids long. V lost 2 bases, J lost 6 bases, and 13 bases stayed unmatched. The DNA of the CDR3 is TGCGCCAGCAGCCAACATAGGACTAGAAGGGTGAGCGAGCAGTACTTC. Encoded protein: CASSQHRTRRVSEQYF.

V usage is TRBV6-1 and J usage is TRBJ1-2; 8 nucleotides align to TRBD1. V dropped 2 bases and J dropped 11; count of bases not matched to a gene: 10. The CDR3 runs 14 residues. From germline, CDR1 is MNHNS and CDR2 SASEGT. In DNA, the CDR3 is TGTGCCAGCAGTGAACCCGGGACAGGCCAACGTTACACCTTC. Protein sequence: CASSEPGTGQRYTF.

The CDR3 sequence: CASSLDSLGEQYF. In DNA form, the CDR3 reads TGTGCCAGCAGCCTGGACTCTCTGGGAGAGCAGTACTTC. The V and J genes are TRBV11-3 and TRBJ2-7; D is perhaps TRBD2 (5 bases). CDR3 length equals 13 residues. V was cut by 5 bases and J by 7 bases, with 15 bases left in between. Germline V gene data show CDR1 as SGHNT and CDR2 as YENEEA.

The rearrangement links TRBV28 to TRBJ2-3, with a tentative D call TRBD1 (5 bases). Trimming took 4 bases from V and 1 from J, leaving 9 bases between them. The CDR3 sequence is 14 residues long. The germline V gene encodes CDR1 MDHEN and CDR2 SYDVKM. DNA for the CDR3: TGTGCCAGCAGTTATGAAGGGGGCACAGATACGCAGTATTTT. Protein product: CASSYEGGTDTQYF.

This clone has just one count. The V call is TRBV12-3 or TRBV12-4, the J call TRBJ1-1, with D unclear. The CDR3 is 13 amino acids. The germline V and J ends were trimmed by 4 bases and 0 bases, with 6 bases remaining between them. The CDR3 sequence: CASSYGMNTEAFF. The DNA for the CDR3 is TGTGCCAGCAGTTACGGGATGAACACTGAAGCTTTCTTT.

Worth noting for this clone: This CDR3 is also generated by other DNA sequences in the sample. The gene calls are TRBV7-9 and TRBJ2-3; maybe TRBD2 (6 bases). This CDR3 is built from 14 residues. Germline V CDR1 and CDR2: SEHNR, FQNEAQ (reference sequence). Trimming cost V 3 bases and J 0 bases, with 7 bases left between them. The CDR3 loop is CASSLEGSTDTQYF. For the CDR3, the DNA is TGTGCCAGCAGCTTGGAGGGTAGCACAGATACGCAGTATTTT.

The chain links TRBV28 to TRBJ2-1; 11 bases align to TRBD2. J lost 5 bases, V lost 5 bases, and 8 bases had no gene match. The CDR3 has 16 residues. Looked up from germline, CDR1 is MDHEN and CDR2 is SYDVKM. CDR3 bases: TGTGCCAGCAGTCCTATAGCGGGAGGGCCGAACAATGAGCAGTTCTTC. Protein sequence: CASSPIAGGPNNEQFF.

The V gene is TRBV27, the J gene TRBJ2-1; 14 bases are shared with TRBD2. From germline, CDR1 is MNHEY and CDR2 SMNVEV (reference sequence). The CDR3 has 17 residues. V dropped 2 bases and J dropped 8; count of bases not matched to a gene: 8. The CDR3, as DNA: TGTGCCAGCAGTTTAAAGACGGGACTAGCGGGAGTTTATGAGCAGTTCTTC. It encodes CASSLKTGLAGVYEQFF.

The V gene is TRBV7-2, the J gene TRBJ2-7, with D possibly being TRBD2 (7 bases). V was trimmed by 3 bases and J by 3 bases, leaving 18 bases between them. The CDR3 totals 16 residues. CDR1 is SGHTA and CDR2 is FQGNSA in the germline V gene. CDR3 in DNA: TGTGCCAGCAGCTTCGGAGGGGGGGTCAAACTCTACGAGCAGTACTTC. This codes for CASSFGGGVKLYEQYF.

CDR3 region: CASSPQGLAGDGNEQFF. CDR3 DNA sequence: TGTGCCAGCAGCCCCCAGGGACTAGCGGGAGATGGCAATGAGCAGTTCTTC. This chain uses TRBV3-1 (or the pseudogene TRBV3-2) with TRBJ2-1; 14 positions match TRBD2. Germline CDR1 is LGHDT and CDR2 is YNNKEL (reference sequence). The trim removed 4 bases at V and 6 bases at J, leaving 8 bases unmatched. There are 17 residues in the CDR3.

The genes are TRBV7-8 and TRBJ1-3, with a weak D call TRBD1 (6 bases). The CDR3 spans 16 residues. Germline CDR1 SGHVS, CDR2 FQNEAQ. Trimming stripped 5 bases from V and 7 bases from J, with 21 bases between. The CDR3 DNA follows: TGTGCCAGCAGCCTTTTAGTGAGTGGACAGTGGAACACCATATATTTT. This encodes CASSLLVSGQWNTIYF.

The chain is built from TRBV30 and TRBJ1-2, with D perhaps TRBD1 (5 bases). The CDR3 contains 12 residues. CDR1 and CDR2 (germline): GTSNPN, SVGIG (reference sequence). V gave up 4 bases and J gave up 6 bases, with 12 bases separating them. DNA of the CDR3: TGTGCCTGGAATCGGCAGGGTGATGGCTACACCTTC. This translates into CAWNRQGDGYTF.

For the CDR3, the DNA is TGTGCCAGCAGGACAGGGCCTAGCTCTGGAAACACCATATATTTT. Translated, it gives CASRTGPSSGNTIYF. The chain joins TRBV28 to TRBJ1-3, with TRBD1 matching 7 bases. J was trimmed by 0 bases and V by 6 bases; bases with no gene match: 5. The CDR3 sequence is 15 residues long. Germline CDR1 and CDR2: MDHEN and SYDVKM.

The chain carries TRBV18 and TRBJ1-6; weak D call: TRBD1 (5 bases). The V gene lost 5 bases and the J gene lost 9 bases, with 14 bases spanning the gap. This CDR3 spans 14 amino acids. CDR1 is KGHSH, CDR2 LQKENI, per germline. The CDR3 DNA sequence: TGTGCCAGCTCAGCAGCTGACAGAGCTTCACCCCTCCACTTT. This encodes CASSAADRASPLHF. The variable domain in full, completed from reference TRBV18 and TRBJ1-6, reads NAGVMQNPRHLVRRRGQEARLRCSPMKGHSHVYWYRQLPEEGLKFMVYLQKENIIDESGMPKERFSAEFPKEGPSILRIQQVVRGDSAAYFCASSAADRASPLHFGNGTRLTVT.

The CDR3 protein is CASRNAPEAIPQHF. The CDR3 DNA reads TGTGCCAGCCGTAACGCCCCGGAAGCGATTCCACAGCATTTT. This rearrangement joins TRBV2 to TRBJ1-5; D unclear. CDR3 length equals 14 residues. V was shortened by 8 bases and J by 13 bases, with 24 bases between the two germline ends. Germline loops: CDR1 SNHLY, CDR2 FYNNEI.